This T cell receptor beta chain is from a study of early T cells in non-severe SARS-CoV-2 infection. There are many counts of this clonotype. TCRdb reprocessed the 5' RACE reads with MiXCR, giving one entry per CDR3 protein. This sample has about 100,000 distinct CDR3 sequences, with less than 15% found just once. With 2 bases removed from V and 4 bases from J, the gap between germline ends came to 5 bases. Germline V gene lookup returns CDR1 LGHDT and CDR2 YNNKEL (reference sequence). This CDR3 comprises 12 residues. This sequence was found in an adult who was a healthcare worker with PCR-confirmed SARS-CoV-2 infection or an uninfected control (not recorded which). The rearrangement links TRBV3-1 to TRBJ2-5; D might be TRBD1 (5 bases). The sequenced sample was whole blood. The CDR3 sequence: CASSQRGETQYF. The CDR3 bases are TGTGCCAGCAGCCAAAGGGGAGAGACCCAGTACTTC.